This T cell receptor beta chain was retrieved from a study of shared clonotypes between healthy human individuals. Study context: Each donor contributed plates that comprised three CD4 naive, three CD4 memory, two CD8 naive and one CD8 memory. Study results and limitations: Clonotypes that were shared across a few donors made up around 4.6% of naive CD4 clonotypes.

Remarks on this clone: Its antigen is undetermined.

Deep was the level at which the assay was run. The table came from immunoSEQ multiplex PCR; TCRdb's copy has only in-frame clones and leaves some out. Here the sample spans approximately 980,000 clones, approximately 76% being singletons. J lost 5 bases, V lost 7 bases, and 15 bases had no gene match. The CDR3 length is 16 residues. CDR1 and CDR2 from the germline V gene are WSHSY and SAAADI. The specimen was memory CD4+ T cells sorted from blood. The subset here: CD45RA-negative fraction. The origin of this receptor is a man in his late teens or twenties in good health. The chain carries TRBV10-2 and TRBJ2-7; 9 bases match TRBD2. The CDR3 protein is CASKRGGRAMGDEQYF. The CDR3 DNA reads as TGCGCCAGCAAGAGGGGCGGGAGGGCAATGGGCGACGAGCAGTACTTC.